This T cell receptor (beta chain) was obtained from a study of tumor-infiltrating lymphocytes in primary liver carcinoma. Background on the study: The number of productive TCRbeta reads per sample ranged from roughly 3.65 to 8 million and was similar across tissue types.

Co-extraction of RNA and DNA was performed on about 19-32 mg of unsorted bulk tissue. Details on this clonotype: A read error may account for a junction end that differs from germline.

Production of TCR beta cDNA used roughly 0.55 ug total RNA together with a constant-region primer. Slightly modified ARM-PCR, run as three nested multiplex PCR rounds, produced the TCR beta libraries. Running ten to eleven cycles apiece, the first two PCR rounds relied on TRBV1-TRBV30 forward primers together with a C-beta reverse primer. MiXCR was run by TCRdb on the multiplex PCR reads, yielding one entry per CDR3 protein. The table includes fewer than 85,000 distinct CDR3 sequences, 65% to 75% detected once. The germline CDR1 and CDR2 sequences are SGHAT and FQNNGV. The length of the CDR3 is 16 residues.

The gene calls are TRBV11-2 and TRBJ1-6; tentatively, D is TRBD1 (5 bases). The sample was tumor-adjacent normal liver tissue. The TCR originated in a man aged 35-49 years with primary liver carcinoma and hepatitis B virus infection. The CDR3 spells CASSFGDDGYNSPFHF. CDR3 bases: TGTGCCAGCAGCTTTGGGGACGACGGTTATAATTCACCCTTCCACTTT.